This T cell receptor beta chain was retrieved from a study of cytomegalovirus exposure and HLA in healthy donors. Study results and limitations: In a later analysis, specific HLA alleles were associated with approximately 16,000 TCR beta sequences at a 0.05 false discovery rate. Within an earlier analysis, most TCR beta V segments proved productive either about 87% or about 30% of the time.

To note about this clone: What it binds is unknown.

V trimming: 3 bases; J trimming: 4 bases; junction bases outside the gene matches: 5. Germline loops: CDR1 SNHLY, CDR2 FYNNEI. CDR3 length: 14 residues. The PCR made use of 60 Vbeta and 13 Jbeta primers. The protocol was immunoSEQ multiplex PCR, while the TCRdb copy is restricted to in-frame clones and leaves out a portion. The data hold 150,000 to 200,000 clones, with roughly 80% observed a single time. Sequencing used PBMCs. V is TRBV2 and J is TRBJ2-7; 8 bases are shared with TRBD2. The TCR comes from a man aged 45-65 years in good health and CMV-seropositive. CDR3: CASSDRGGGYEQYF. The CDR3 DNA reads TGTGCCAGCAGTGATCGGGGGGGAGGTTACGAGCAGTACTTC. The whole variable domain, filled in from reference TRBV2 and TRBJ2-7, reads EPEVTQTPSHQVTQMGQEVILRCVPISNHLYFYWYRQILGQKVEFLVSFYNNEISEKSEIFDDQFSVERPDGSNFTLKIRSTKLEDSAMYFCASSDRGGGYEQYFGPGTRLTVT.